This T cell receptor (beta chain) was documented in a study of blood T cell repertoires in COVID-19. Generated by immunoSEQ multiplex PCR, the TCRdb table keeps only in-frame clones and is missing some. The table lists a few hundred thousand clones, nearly 90% of them singletons, with more than 9.5% in the top ten. The germline V and J ends were trimmed by 7 bases and 5 bases, with 12 bases remaining between them. CDR3 size: 11 residues. Germline CDR1 DFQATT, CDR2 SNEGSKA (reference sequence). The gene calls are TRBV20-1 and TRBJ2-7; D is ambiguous. Sequencing input: peripheral blood. The sequence came from a young woman with COVID-19, enrolled during active disease. The CDR3 nucleotides read TGCAGTGTTCCAGCGACCCACGAGCAGTACTTC. Amino acids: CSVPATHEQYF.